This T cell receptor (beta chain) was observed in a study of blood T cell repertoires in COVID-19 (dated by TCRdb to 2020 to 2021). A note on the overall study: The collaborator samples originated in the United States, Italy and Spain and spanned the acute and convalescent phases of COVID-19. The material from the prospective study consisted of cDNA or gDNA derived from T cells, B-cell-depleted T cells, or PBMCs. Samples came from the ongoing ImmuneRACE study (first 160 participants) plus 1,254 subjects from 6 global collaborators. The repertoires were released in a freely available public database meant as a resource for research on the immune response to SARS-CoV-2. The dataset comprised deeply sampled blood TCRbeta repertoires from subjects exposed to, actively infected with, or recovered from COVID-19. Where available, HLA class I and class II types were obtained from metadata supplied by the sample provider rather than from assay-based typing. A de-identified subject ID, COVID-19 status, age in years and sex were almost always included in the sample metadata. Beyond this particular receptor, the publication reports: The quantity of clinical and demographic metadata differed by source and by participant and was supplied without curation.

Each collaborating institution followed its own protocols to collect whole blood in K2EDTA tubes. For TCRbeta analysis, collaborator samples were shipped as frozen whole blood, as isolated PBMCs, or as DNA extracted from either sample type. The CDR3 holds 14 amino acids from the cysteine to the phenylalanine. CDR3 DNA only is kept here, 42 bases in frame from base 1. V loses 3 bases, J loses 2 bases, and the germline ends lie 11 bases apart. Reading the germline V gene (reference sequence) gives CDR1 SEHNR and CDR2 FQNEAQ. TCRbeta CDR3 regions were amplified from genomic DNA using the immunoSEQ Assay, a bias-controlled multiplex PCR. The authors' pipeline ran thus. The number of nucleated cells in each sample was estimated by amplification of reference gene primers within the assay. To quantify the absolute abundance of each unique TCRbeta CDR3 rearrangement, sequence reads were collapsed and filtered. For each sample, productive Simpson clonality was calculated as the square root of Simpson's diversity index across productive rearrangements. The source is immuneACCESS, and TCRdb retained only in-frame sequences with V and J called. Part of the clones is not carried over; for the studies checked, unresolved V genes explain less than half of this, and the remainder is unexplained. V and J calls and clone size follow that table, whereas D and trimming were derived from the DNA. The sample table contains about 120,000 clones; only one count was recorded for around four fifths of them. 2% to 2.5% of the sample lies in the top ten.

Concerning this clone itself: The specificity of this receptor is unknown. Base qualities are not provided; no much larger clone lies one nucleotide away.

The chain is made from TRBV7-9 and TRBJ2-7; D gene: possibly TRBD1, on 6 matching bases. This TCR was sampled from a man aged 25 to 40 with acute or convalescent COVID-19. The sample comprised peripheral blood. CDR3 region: CASSLTQGTYEQYF. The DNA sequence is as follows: TGTGCCAGCAGCTTGACGCAGGGGACCTACGAGCAGTACTTC. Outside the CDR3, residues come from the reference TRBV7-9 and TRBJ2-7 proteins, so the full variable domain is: DTGVSQNPRHKITKRGQNVTFRCDPISEHNRLYWYRQTLGQGPEFLTYFQNEAQLEKSRLLSDRFSAERPKGSFSTLEIQRTEQGDSAMYLCASSLTQGTYEQYFGPGTRLTVT.